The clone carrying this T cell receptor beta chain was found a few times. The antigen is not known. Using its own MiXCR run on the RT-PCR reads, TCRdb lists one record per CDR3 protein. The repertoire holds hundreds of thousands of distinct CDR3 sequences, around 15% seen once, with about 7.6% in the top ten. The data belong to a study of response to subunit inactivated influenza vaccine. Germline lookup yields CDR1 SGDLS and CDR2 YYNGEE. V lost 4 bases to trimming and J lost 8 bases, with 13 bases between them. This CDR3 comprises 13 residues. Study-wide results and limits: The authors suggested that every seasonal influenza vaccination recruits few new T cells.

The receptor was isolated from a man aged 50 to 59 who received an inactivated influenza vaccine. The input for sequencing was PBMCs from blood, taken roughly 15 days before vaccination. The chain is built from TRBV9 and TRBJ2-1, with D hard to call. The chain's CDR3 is CASSSNFGDEQFF. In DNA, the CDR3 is TGTGCCAGCAGCTCCAATTTTGGGGATGAGCAGTTCTTC.